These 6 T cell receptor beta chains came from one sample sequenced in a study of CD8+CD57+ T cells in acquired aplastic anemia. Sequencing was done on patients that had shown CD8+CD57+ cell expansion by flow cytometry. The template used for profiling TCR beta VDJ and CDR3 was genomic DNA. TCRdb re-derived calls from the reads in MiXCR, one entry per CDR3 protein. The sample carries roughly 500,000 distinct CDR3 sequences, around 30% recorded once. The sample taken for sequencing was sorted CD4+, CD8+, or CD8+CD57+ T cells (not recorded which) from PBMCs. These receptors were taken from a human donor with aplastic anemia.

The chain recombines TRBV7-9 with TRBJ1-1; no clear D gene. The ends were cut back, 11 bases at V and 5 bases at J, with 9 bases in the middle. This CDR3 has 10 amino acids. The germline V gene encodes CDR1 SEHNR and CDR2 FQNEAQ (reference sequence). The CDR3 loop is CAAIGTEAFF. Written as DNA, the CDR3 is TGTGCCGCCATAGGGACTGAAGCTTTCTTT. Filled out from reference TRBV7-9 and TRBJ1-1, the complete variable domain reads DTGVSQNPRHKITKRGQNVTFRCDPISEHNRLYWYRQTLGQGPEFLTYFQNEAQLEKSRLLSDRFSAERPKGSFSTLEIQRTEQGDSAMYLCAAIGTEAFFGQGTRLTVV.

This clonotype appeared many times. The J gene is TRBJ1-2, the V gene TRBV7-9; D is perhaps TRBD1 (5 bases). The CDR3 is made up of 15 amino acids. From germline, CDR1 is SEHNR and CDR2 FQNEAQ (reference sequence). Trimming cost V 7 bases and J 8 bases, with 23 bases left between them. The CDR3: CASTTGVGALFGYTF. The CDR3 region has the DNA TGTGCCAGCACCACCGGAGTTGGGGCTCTATTCGGCTACACCTTC.

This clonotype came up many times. The CDR3 region is CASSVRDSTPHEQYF. The CDR3, as DNA: TGTGCCAGCAGCGTCCGGGACAGCACTCCCCACGAGCAGTACTTC. The chain has TRBV9 and TRBJ2-7, with 7 bases lining up with TRBD1. Trimming took 2 bases from V and 5 from J; bases not matched to a gene: 10. There are 15 residues in the CDR3. Germline CDR1 and CDR2: SGDLS and YYNGEE.

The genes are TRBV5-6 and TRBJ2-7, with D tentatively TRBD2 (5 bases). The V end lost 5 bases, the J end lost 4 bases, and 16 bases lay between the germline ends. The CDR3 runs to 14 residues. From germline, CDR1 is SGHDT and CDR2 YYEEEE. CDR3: CASSLSPGMYEQYF. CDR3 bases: TGTGCCAGCAGTCTCTCCCCGGGGATGTACGAGCAGTACTTC. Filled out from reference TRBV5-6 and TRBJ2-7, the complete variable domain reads DAGVTQSPTHLIKTRGQQVTLRCSPKSGHDTVSWYQQALGQGPQFIFQYYEEEERQRGNFPDRFSGHQFPNYSSELNVNALLLGDSALYLCASSLSPGMYEQYFGPGTRLTVT.

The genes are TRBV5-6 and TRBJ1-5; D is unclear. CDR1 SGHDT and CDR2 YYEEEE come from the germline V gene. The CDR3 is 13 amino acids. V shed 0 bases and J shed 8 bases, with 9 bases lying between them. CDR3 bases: TGTGCCAGCAGCTTGGAGGGATTCGAGCCCCAGCATTTT. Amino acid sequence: CASSLEGFEPQHF.

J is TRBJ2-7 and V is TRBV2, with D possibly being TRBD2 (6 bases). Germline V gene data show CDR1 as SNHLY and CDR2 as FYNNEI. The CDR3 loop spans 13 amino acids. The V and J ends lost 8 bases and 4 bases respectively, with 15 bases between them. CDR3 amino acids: CASGGTGWYEQYF. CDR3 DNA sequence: TGTGCCAGCGGAGGGACTGGGTGGTACGAGCAGTACTTC.